The 14 T cell receptor beta chains presented below share a single source sample, sequenced in a study of vaccination and CD4 T cells after COVID-19. Antigens of these TCRs are unknown. Scientists ran DNA taken from cultured CD4+ T cells through the Oncomine TCR Beta short-read assay for sequencing. Via MiXCR, TCRdb re-called the PCR reads, giving one row per CDR3 protein. The top ten hold about 4% of the sample, which has roughly 16,000 distinct CDR3 sequences, 40% to 65% seen once. As for treatment: approximately 9-day PBMC culture with coronavirus spike peptide pools or control peptides (ViraFEST assay). The specimen comprised CD4+ T cells from blood, cultured in vitro, sampled before SARS-CoV-2 vaccination. The receptors were sampled from a human donor who had recovered from COVID-19.

The V gene is TRBV30, the J gene TRBJ1-2; maybe TRBD1 (5 bases). The V and J ends lost 1 base and 7 bases respectively, with 19 bases between them. The length of the CDR3 is 15 residues. Germline V gene data show CDR1 as GTSNPN and CDR2 as SVGIG (reference sequence). Here the CDR3 reads CAWSGPGRHTPGYTF. Here the CDR3 DNA reads TGTGCCTGGAGTGGGCCGGGACGGCACACCCCTGGCTACACCTTC.

The genes are TRBV7-2 and TRBJ2-1, with TRBD2 matching over 10 bases. There are 16 residues in the CDR3. Germline V gives CDR1 SGHTA, CDR2 FQGNSA. Unmatched junction bases numbered 7, after V lost 4 bases and J lost 4 bases. CDR3 DNA sequence: TGTGCCAGCAGCTCCGCTGGACTAGCGGTATACAATGAGCAGTTCTTC. It codes for CASSSAGLAVYNEQFF.

The V and J genes are TRBV27 and TRBJ2-7, with 10 bases fitting TRBD1. Germline V gene sequence: CDR1 MNHEY, CDR2 SMNVEV (reference sequence). This CDR3 is built from 14 residues. V was clipped by 6 bases and J by 5 bases; unmatched bases: 7. The CDR3, as DNA: TGTGCCAGCAGACGGACAGGGGGTGTACACGAGCAGTACTTC. This encodes CASRRTGGVHEQYF.

The V gene is TRBV4-1, the J gene TRBJ1-1, with 9 bases aligning to TRBD1. Trimming took 4 bases from V and 0 from J; bases not matched to a gene: 6. Germline-derived CDR1 and CDR2 are MGHRA and YSYEKL. This CDR3 region has 16 residues. CDR3 nucleotides: TGCGCCAGCAGCCGTGCAGACAGGGGGATGAACACTGAAGCTTTCTTT. Translation gives CASSRADRGMNTEAFF.

The V and J genes are TRBV28 and TRBJ1-1; D possibly corresponds to TRBD1 (5 bases). This CDR3 has 17 residues. Trimming took off 8 bases at V and 3 bases at J, with 25 bases between the two ends. Germline V gene lookup returns CDR1 MDHEN and CDR2 SYDVKM. The CDR3 sequence is CASRVAGTQFRDTEAFF. The CDR3 coding sequence is TGTGCCAGCCGGGTGGCCGGGACTCAATTTCGGGACACTGAAGCTTTCTTT.

Here the CDR3 reads CSARDNGELFF. The CDR3 nucleotides read TGCAGCGCCAGGGATAACGGGGAGCTGTTTTTT. The rearrangement uses TRBV29-1 and TRBJ2-2, with D possibly TRBD1 on 5 matching bases. CDR3 size: 11 residues. V was trimmed by 7 bases and J by 7 bases, leaving 10 bases between them. Germline CDR1 reads SQVTM; CDR2 reads ANQGSEA.

This sequence joins TRBV6-1 and TRBJ1-6; TRBD1 aligns across 7 bases. Trimming took 1 base from V and 0 from J; bases not matched to a gene: 6. This CDR3 spans 18 amino acids. CDR1 MNHNS and CDR2 SASEGT come from the germline V gene. The CDR3 loop is CASSEVVRGSSYNSPLHF. The CDR3 region has the DNA TGTGCCAGCAGTGAAGTGGTCAGGGGGAGCTCCTATAATTCACCCCTCCACTTT.

The chain recombines TRBV20-1 with TRBJ1-6; a weak D match, TRBD1 (5 bases). The CDR3 contains 16 residues. The germline V gene has CDR1 DFQATT and CDR2 SNEGSKA (reference sequence). Deletions cut 0 bases from V and 3 bases from J, with 12 bases between. CDR3 residues: CSAREAGTLYNSPLHF. Written as DNA, the CDR3 is TGCAGTGCTAGAGAGGCAGGGACCCTCTATAATTCACCCCTCCACTTT.

There are a few counts of this clonotype. V gene TRBV6-5 combines with J gene TRBJ1-3; 7 bases map to TRBD1. CDR1 MNHEY and CDR2 SVGAGI come from the germline V gene. J was trimmed by 2 bases and V by 3 bases; bases with no gene match: 4. The CDR3 covers 15 residues. The CDR3 DNA reads TGTGCCAGCAGTTATTCTACAGGGGCTGGAAACACCATATATTTT. Its translation: CASSYSTGAGNTIYF.

The CDR3 loop is CSAPFLAGGEQFF. The CDR3 bases are TGCAGTGCTCCTTTTTTGGCGGGAGGTGAGCAGTTCTTC. This chain joins TRBV20-1 and TRBJ2-1; 8 bases are shared with TRBD2. The CDR3 consists of 13 residues. CDR1 is DFQATT, CDR2 SNEGSKA, per germline (reference sequence). J gave up 9 bases and V 5 bases, and 9 bases lay outside the gene matches.

In this sample, this clonotype turned up a few times. The chain carries TRBV6-1 and TRBJ1-1; 12 nucleotides match TRBD1. Looked up from germline, CDR1 is MNHNS and CDR2 is SASEGT. The CDR3 is made up of 16 amino acids. V lost 6 bases and J lost 5; bases outside the gene matches: 10. CDR3 in amino acids: CASSRGQGAQGTEAFF. CDR3 nucleotide sequence: TGTGCCAGCAGCCGGGGACAGGGGGCGCAGGGAACTGAAGCTTTCTTT.

The chain recombines TRBV10-3 with TRBJ1-2; D gene unclear. Per the germline V gene, CDR1 is ENHRY and CDR2 is SYGVKD. V lost 5 bases, J lost 0 bases, and 7 bases lay in between. The CDR3 consists of 13 residues. CDR3 nucleotide sequence: TGTGCCATCAGTAGCGACACTAACTATGGCTACACCTTC. It specifies CAISSDTNYGYTF.

The chain couples TRBV5-4 to TRBJ2-7, with TRBD2 matching over 9 bases. V shed 3 bases and J 1 base; nucleotides not matched to a gene: 8. The germline gives CDR1 SGHNT, CDR2 YYREEE (reference sequence). There are 16 residues in the CDR3. The CDR3 DNA reads as TGTGCCAGCAGCTCGTTGGTAGCGGGAGCTTCCTACGAGCAGTACTTC. Its translation is CASSSLVAGASYEQYF.

The V gene is TRBV6-5, the J gene TRBJ2-7; 8 bases align to TRBD1. The DNA matches TRBJ2-5 better at its end, which makes the J call doubtful. The CDR3 has 17 residues. Germline V lookup: CDR1 MNHEY, CDR2 SVGAGI. For the CDR3, the DNA is TGTGCCAGCAGTTATTTATCAGGACAGGGCCTTTTGTTGACCCAGTACTTC. Translation gives CASSYLSGQGLLLTQYF.